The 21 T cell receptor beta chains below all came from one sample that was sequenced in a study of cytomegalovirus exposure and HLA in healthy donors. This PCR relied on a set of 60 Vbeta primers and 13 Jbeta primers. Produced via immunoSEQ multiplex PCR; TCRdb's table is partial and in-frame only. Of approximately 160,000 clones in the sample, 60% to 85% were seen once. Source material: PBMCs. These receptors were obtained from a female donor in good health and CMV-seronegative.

CDR3 in amino acids: CASSQEDRELYGYTF. CDR3 in DNA: TGCGCCAGCAGCCAGGAGGACAGGGAGCTCTATGGCTACACCTTC. The J gene is TRBJ1-2, the V gene TRBV4-3; TRBD1 matches 8 bases. V was clipped by 3 bases and J by 4 bases; unmatched bases: 7. This CDR3 comprises 15 residues. The germline CDR1 and CDR2 sequences are LGHNA and YSLEER.

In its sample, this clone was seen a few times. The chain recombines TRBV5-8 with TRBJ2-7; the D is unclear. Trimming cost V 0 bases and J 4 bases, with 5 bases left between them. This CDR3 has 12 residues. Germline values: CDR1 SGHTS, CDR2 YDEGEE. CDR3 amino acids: CASSLAEYEQYF. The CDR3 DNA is TGTGCCAGCAGCTTGGCAGAATACGAGCAGTACTTC.

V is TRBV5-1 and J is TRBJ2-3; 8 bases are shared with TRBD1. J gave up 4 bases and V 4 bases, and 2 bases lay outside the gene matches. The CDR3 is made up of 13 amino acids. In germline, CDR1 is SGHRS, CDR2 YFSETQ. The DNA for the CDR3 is TGCGCCAGCAGCCCACAGGGGGCAGATACGCAGTATTTT. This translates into CASSPQGADTQYF.

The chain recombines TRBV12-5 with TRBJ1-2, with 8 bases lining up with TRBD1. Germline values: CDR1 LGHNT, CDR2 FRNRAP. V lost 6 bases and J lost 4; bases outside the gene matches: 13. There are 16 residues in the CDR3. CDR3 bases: TGTGCTAGTGGACCTGCAGGACAGGGAGGGTTCTATGGCTACACCTTC. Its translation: CASGPAGQGGFYGYTF.

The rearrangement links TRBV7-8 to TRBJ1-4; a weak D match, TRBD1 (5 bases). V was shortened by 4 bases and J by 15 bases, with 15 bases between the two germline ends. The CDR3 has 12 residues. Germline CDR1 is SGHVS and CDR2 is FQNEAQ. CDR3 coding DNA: TGTGCCAGCAGCTCGGTCCAGGGCAAATTGTTTTTT. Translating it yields CASSSVQGKLFF.

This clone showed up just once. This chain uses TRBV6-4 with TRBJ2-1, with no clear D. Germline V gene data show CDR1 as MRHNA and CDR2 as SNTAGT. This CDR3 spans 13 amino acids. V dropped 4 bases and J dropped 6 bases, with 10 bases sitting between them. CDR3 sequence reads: CASSAQAGNEQFF. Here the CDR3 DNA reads TGTGCCAGCAGTGCCCAAGCCGGCAATGAGCAGTTCTTC.

The CDR3 coding sequence is TGTGCCACCAGCAGAAACTCCCCCTACGAGCAGTACTTC. Its protein is CATSRNSPYEQYF. This sequence joins TRBV15 and TRBJ2-7; D unresolved. Between the trimmed V and J ends, which lost 2 bases and 2 bases, there was a span of 7 bases. Germline CDR1 LNHNV, CDR2 YYDKDF (reference sequence). The CDR3 is 13 residues long.

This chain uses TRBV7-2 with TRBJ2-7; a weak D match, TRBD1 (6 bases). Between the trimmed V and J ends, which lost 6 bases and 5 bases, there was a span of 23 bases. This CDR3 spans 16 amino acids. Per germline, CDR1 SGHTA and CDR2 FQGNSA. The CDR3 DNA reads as TGTGCCAGCAGACTAGAGGGGTTGGGGGCCCTCCACGAGCAGTACTTC. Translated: CASRLEGLGALHEQYF.

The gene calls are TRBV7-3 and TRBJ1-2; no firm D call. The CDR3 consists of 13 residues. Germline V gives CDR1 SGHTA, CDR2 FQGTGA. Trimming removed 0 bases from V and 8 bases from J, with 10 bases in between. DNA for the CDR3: TGTGCCAGCAGCTTAACGAAGGCGGGCGGCTACACCTTC. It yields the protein CASSLTKAGGYTF.

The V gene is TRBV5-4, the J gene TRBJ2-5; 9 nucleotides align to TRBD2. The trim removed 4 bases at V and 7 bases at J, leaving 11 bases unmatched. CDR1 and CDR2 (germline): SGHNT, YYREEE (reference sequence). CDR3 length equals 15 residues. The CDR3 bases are TGTGCCAGCAGCCCCGGGGCTAGCGGGATGGGGACCCAGTACTTC. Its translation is CASSPGASGMGTQYF.

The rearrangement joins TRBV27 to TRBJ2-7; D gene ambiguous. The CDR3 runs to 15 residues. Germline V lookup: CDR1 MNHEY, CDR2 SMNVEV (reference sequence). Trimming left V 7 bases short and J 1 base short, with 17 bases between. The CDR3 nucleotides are TGTGCCAGCAAGACCCTTGACGGGTCGTCCTACGAGCAGTACTTC. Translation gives CASKTLDGSSYEQYF.

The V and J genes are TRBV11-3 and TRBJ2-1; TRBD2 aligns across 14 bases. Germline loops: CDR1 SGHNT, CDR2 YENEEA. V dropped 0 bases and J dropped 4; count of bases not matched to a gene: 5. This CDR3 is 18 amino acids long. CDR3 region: CASSLDLTSGRGYNEQFF. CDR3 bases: TGTGCCAGCAGCTTAGATTTGACTAGCGGGAGGGGGTACAATGAGCAGTTCTTC.

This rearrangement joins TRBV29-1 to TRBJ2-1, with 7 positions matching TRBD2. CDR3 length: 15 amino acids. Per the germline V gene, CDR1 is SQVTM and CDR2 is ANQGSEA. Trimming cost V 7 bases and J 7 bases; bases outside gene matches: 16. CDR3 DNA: TGCAGCGCCGCACTCGGACTAGTTAGCAAGAATGAGCAGTTCTTC. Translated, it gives CSAALGLVSKNEQFF.

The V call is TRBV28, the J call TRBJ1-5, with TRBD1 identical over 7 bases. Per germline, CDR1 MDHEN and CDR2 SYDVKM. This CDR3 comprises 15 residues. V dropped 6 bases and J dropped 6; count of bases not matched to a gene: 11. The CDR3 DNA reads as TGTGCCAGCAGCCTTAGACAGGGTGGTTTTCAGCCCCAGCATTTT. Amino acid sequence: CASSLRQGGFQPQHF.

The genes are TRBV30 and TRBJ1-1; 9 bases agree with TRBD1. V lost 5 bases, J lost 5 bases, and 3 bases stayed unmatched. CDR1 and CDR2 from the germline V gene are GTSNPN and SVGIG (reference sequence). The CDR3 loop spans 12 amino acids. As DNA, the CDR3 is TGTGCCTGGGGGACAGGGAGGACTGAAGCTTTCTTT. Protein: CAWGTGRTEAFF.

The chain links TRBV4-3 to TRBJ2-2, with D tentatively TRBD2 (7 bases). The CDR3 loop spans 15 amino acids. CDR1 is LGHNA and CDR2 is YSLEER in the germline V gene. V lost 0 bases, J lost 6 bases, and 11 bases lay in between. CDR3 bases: TGCGCCAGCAGCCAAGATAGGGGGGGGGCCGGGGAGCTGTTTTTT. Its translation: CASSQDRGGAGELFF.

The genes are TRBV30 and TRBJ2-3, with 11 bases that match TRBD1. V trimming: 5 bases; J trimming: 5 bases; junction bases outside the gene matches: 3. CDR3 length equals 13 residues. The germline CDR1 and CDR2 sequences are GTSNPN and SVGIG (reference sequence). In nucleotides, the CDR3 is TGTGCCTGGGGACAGGGGGCGCGAGATACGCAGTATTTT. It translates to CAWGQGARDTQYF.

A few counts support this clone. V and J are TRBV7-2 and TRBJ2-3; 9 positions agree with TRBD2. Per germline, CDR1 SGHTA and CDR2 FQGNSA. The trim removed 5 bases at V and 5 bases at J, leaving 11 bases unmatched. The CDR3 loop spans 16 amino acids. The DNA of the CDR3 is TGTGCCAGCAGCACCCGAGGCGGGGGGGCGGGAGATACGCAGTATTTT. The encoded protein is CASSTRGGGAGDTQYF.

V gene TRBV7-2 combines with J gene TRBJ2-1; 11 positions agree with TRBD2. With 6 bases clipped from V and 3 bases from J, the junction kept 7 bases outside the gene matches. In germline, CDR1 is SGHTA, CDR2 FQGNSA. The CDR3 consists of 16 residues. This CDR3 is CASSRGLAGGYNEQFF. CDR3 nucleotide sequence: TGTGCCAGCAGTAGAGGACTAGCGGGTGGCTACAATGAGCAGTTCTTC.

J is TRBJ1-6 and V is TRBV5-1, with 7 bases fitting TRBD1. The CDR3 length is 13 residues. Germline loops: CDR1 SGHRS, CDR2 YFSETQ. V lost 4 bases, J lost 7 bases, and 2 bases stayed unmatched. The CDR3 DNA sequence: TGCGCCAGCAGCCCGGACAGGAATTCACCCCTCCACTTT. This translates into CASSPDRNSPLHF.

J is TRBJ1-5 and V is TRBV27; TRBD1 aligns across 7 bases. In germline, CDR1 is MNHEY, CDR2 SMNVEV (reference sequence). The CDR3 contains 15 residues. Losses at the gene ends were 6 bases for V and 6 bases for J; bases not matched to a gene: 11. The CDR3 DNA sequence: TGTGCCAGCAGCCGTGACAGGGCGCTTGGTCAGCCCCAGCATTTT. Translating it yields CASSRDRALGQPQHF.